Listed below are T cell receptor beta chains from one sample, sequenced in a study of T cell changes during pregnancy in multiple sclerosis. TCRdb keeps only in-frame clones here, not all; method: immunoSEQ multiplex PCR. The data contain over 65,000 clones, 91% of them seen just once; the ten biggest clones take up approximately 2.5%. The source was peripheral blood, collected in the first trimester of pregnancy. The receptor set was obtained from a female donor with multiple sclerosis, enrolled in a pregnancy study. The CDR3 runs from the conserved cysteine through the conserved F or W. The order of the fields is D gene, J gene, clone size, V gene, CDR3 DNA, CDR3 protein. The D gene is left open where the match is weak. Size is omitted from some rows. Given values are once, few, many or a class for expanded clones.

D: .
J: TRBJ2-7
size: .
V: TRBV28
DNA: TGTGCCAGCAGTTTTCTAGGGGACGAGCAGTACTTC
CDR3: CASSFLGDEQYF

D: TRBD1
J: TRBJ1-3
size: once
V: TRBV5-1
DNA: TGCGCCAGCAGCTTGACCGGTGACAGGGGCTCTGGAAACACCATATATTTT
CDR3: CASSLTGDRGSGNTIYF

D: .
J: TRBJ2-5
size: .
V: TRBV5-8
DNA: TGTGCCAGCAGCTGGGTCAGGGGCCTAATCCAAGAGACCCAGTACTTC
CDR3: CASSWVRGLIQETQYF

D: .
J: TRBJ2-3
size: .
V: TRBV5-4
DNA: TGTGCCAGCAGCTTGGCCCTTAGAACAGATACGCAGTATTTT
CDR3: CASSLALRTDTQYF

D: .
J: TRBJ2-1
size: .
V: TRBV28
DNA: TGTGCCAGCAGTCCAGGGGGACTTGGGGGGATATACAATGAGCAGTTCTTC
CDR3: CASSPGGLGGIYNEQFF

D: .
J: TRBJ1-5
size: few
V: TRBV4-3
DNA: TGCGCCAGCAGCCAAGGTGGGGAGTCCGATCAGCCCCAGCATTTT
CDR3: CASSQGGESDQPQHF

D: .
J: TRBJ2-7
size: once
V: TRBV29-1
DNA: TGCAGCGTTGAAGTATACAGCTACGAGCAGTACTTC
CDR3: CSVEVYSYEQYF

D: TRBD2
J: TRBJ2-7
size: .
V: TRBV7-9
DNA: TGTGCCAGCAGGGCGGGGGGTTACTACGAGCAGTACTTC
CDR3: CASRAGGYYEQYF

D: .
J: TRBJ2-5
size: .
V: TRBV13
DNA: TGTGCCAGCAGCCTTCCCAGTCAAGAGACCCAGTACTTC
CDR3: CASSLPSQETQYF

D: TRBD1
J: TRBJ2-2
size: .
V: TRBV27
DNA: TGTGCCAGCAGCTGGGACAGATCGAACACCGGGGAGCTGTTTTTT
CDR3: CASSWDRSNTGELFF

D: .
J: TRBJ2-3
size: .
V: TRBV28
DNA: TGTGCCAGCAGCTCTTCTCCCGACCTGGGGAGGCAGTATTTT
CDR3: CASSSSPDLGRQYF

D: TRBD1
J: TRBJ2-2
size: .
V: TRBV19
DNA: TGTGCCAGTAAGGACAGGGGGCGCGAGACCGGGGAGCTGTTTTTT
CDR3: CASKDRGRETGELFF

D: .
J: TRBJ2-2
size: .
V: TRBV10-3
DNA: TGTGCCATCAGCTCCGACTTAACGAACACCGGGGAGCTGTTTTTT
CDR3: CAISSDLTNTGELFF

D: .
J: TRBJ1-2
size: .
V: TRBV7-9
DNA: TGTGCCAGCAGCTCTGAACTGGAGATCTATGGCTACACCTTC
CDR3: CASSSELEIYGYTF

D: TRBD1
J: TRBJ2-5
size: .
V: TRBV19
DNA: TGTGCCAGTAGTATGGTAAGGGGACAGCGGGAGACCCAGTACTTC
CDR3: CASSMVRGQRETQYF

D: TRBD2
J: TRBJ2-1
size: .
V: TRBV4-2
DNA: TGTGCCAGCAGCCAAGTATTAGCGGGCCTTTCCTACAATGAGCAGTTCTTC
CDR3: CASSQVLAGLSYNEQFF

D: TRBD2
J: TRBJ2-3
size: .
V: TRBV11-2
DNA: TGTGCCAGCAGCTTAGGACTAGCGGGGGTTATAGATACGCAGTATTTT
CDR3: CASSLGLAGVIDTQYF

D: .
J: TRBJ1-3
size: .
V: TRBV18
DNA: TGTGCCAGCTCACCGGAGGGAAACACCATATATTTT
CDR3: CASSPEGNTIYF

D: .
J: TRBJ1-1
size: few
V: TRBV25-1
DNA: TGTGCCAGCAGTGAGAGTGCGAACACTGAAGCTTTCTTT
CDR3: CASSESANTEAFF

D: .
J: TRBJ2-1
size: .
V: TRBV9
DNA: TGTGCCAGCAGCGTCAGGGGCGGGTCGAACAATGAGCAGTTCTTC
CDR3: CASSVRGGSNNEQFF

D: TRBD2
J: TRBJ2-2
size: many
V: TRBV19
DNA: TGTGCCAGTATCCCCCCGGGGGGGAACACCGGGGAGCTGTTTTTT
CDR3: CASIPPGGNTGELFF

D: .
J: TRBJ2-7
size: .
V: TRBV6-6
DNA: TGTGCCAGCAGTTACGTAGCAGGGAACCACTACGAGCAGTACTTC
CDR3: CASSYVAGNHYEQYF

D: TRBD1
J: TRBJ1-3
size: .
V: TRBV7-9
DNA: TGTGCCAGCAGCTTGGGACAGAGCTCTGGAAACACCATATATTTT
CDR3: CASSLGQSSGNTIYF

D: TRBD1
J: TRBJ2-1
size: .
V: TRBV7-9
DNA: TGTGCCAGCAGCTTATGGACAGGGTACAATGAGCAGTTCTTC
CDR3: CASSLWTGYNEQFF

D: TRBD1
J: TRBJ1-2
size: .
V: TRBV7-9
DNA: TGTGCCAGCAGTCCCGGGACAGGGTTAAACTATGGCTACATCTTC
CDR3: CASSPGTGLNYGYIF

D: .
J: TRBJ2-6
size: .
V: TRBV5-5
DNA: TGTGCCAGCAGCCCAACTAGTACGGGGGCCAACGTCCTGACTTTC
CDR3: CASSPTSTGANVLTF

D: TRBD1
J: TRBJ1-1
size: .
V: TRBV7-3
DNA: TGTGCCAGCAGCTCGGTACAGGGGGCTGAAGCTTTCTTT
CDR3: CASSSVQGAEAFF

D: .
J: TRBJ1-1
size: once
V: TRBV18
DNA: TGTGCCAGCTCACTAAATGGCCTCAACACTGAAGCTTTCTTT
CDR3: CASSLNGLNTEAFF

D: .
J: TRBJ2-5
size: .
V: TRBV7-6
DNA: TGTGCCAGCAGCTTGGACTTTCAAGAGACCCAGTACTTC
CDR3: CASSLDFQETQYF

D: .
J: TRBJ1-5
size: once
V: TRBV6-1
DNA: TGTGCCAGCAGTGGGGGGACACAGGGTCAGCCCCAGCATTTT
CDR3: CASSGGTQGQPQHF

D: TRBD2
J: TRBJ2-5
size: .
V: TRBV6-5
DNA: TGTGCCAGCAGTTACGGTACTAGCGGGGGACGAGAGACCCAGTACTTC
CDR3: CASSYGTSGGRETQYF

D: .
J: TRBJ2-1
size: .
V: TRBV4-1
DNA: TGCGCCAGCAGCCAAGGTTTACTAGCCCCACTGGGTTTGGAGCAGTTCTTC
CDR3: CASSQGLLAPLGLEQFF

D: .
J: TRBJ1-1
size: .
V: TRBV27
DNA: TGTGCCAGCAGTTTTAGCGGGGAGAACACTGAAGCTTTCTTT
CDR3: CASSFSGENTEAFF

D: TRBD1
J: TRBJ1-5
size: once
V: TRBV2
DNA: TGTGCCAGCAATCCTACCGGGACAGGTAATCAGCCCCAGCATTTT
CDR3: CASNPTGTGNQPQHF

D: TRBD2
J: TRBJ2-3
size: .
V: TRBV5-4
DNA: TGTGCCAGCACCGATAGCGGGGGGCACACAGATACGCAGTATTTT
CDR3: CASTDSGGHTDTQYF

D: .
J: TRBJ1-1
size: .
V: TRBV4-3
DNA: TGCGCCAGCAGCCAACGTCGAGGGAACACTGAAGCTTTCTTT
CDR3: CASSQRRGNTEAFF

D: TRBD2
J: TRBJ2-1
size: .
V: TRBV5-1
DNA: TGCGCCAGCAGCTTGGAGGGGAGGGCCGGTAATGAGCAGTTCTTC
CDR3: CASSLEGRAGNEQFF

D: TRBD1
J: TRBJ1-6
size: .
V: TRBV19
DNA: TGTGCCAGTAGTATAGGCAGACAGGGGGCTGTATCACCCCTCCACTTT
CDR3: CASSIGRQGAVSPLHF

D: .
J: TRBJ1-1
size: .
V: TRBV7-8
DNA: TGTGCCAGCAGCTTAGCGGAGGAGGCTGGCAAGATGAACACTGAAGCTTTCTTT
CDR3: CASSLAEEAGKMNTEAFF

D: .
J: TRBJ2-7
size: .
V: TRBV29-1
DNA: TGCAGCGTGACCTACGGGCCCCGACGGGGGGAGCAGTACTTC
CDR3: CSVTYGPRRGEQYF

D: TRBD1
J: TRBJ1-1
size: .
V: TRBV7-2
DNA: TGTGCCAGCAGCTTAGAGCCGACAGGGGCAGGGACTGAAGCTTTCTTT
CDR3: CASSLEPTGAGTEAFF

D: .
J: TRBJ2-7
size: few
V: TRBV5-1
DNA: TGCGCCAGCAGCTTCCTACCCACAGGGTCTATTTCGTCCTACGAGCAGTACTTC
CDR3: CASSFLPTGSISSYEQYF

D: TRBD2
J: TRBJ2-2
size: .
V: TRBV9
DNA: TGTGCCAGCACTCCGGCCTACCGGGGGGGGAACACCGGGGAGCTGTTTTTT
CDR3: CASTPAYRGGNTGELFF

D: .
J: TRBJ2-7
size: few
V: TRBV4-3
DNA: TGCGCCAGCAGCCATGGCCGGGACACGTCTTACGAGCAGTACTTC
CDR3: CASSHGRDTSYEQYF

D: .
J: TRBJ1-6
size: .
V: TRBV9
DNA: TGTGCCAGCAGCGGCGCTAATTCACCCCTCCACTTT
CDR3: CASSGANSPLHF

D: TRBD2
J: TRBJ2-1
size: .
V: TRBV27
DNA: TGTGCCAGCAGTTCAAGACTAGCGGGCACCTACAATGAGCAGTTCTTC
CDR3: CASSSRLAGTYNEQFF

D: .
J: TRBJ2-5
size: .
V: TRBV11-3
DNA: TGTGCCAGCAGCTTAAGCAACAGGGGAGGCCAAGAGACCCAGTACTTC
CDR3: CASSLSNRGGQETQYF

D: .
J: TRBJ1-2
size: .
V: TRBV7-9
DNA: TGTGCCAGCAGCTCCCCCGGCAGGACTGATTATGGCTACACCTTC
CDR3: CASSSPGRTDYGYTF

D: TRBD2
J: TRBJ2-5
size: once
V: TRBV7-9
DNA: TGTGCCAGCAGCTTCATAGCGGGAGGCTACCAAGAGACCCAGTACTTC
CDR3: CASSFIAGGYQETQYF

D: TRBD1
J: TRBJ2-1
size: .
V: TRBV19
DNA: TGTGCCAGTAGGACAGGGTACAATGAGCAGTTCTTC
CDR3: CASRTGYNEQFF

D: TRBD1
J: TRBJ1-5
size: .
V: TRBV10-3
DNA: TGTGCCATCAGTGGGGACAGGGTGAATCAGCCCCAGCATTTT
CDR3: CAISGDRVNQPQHF

D: .
J: TRBJ1-2
size: few
V: TRBV13
DNA: .
CDR3: CASSFGPGIYGYTF

D: .
J: TRBJ2-2
size: once
V: TRBV7-6
DNA: TGTGCCAGCAGCTTAGACTGGACTAACCTAGCCGGGGAGCTGTTTTTT
CDR3: CASSLDWTNLAGELFF

D: .
J: TRBJ2-2
size: .
V: TRBV18
DNA: TGTGCCAGCTCCCCCATCTGGCGGACCGGGGAGCTGTTTTTT
CDR3: CASSPIWRTGELFF

D: TRBD1
J: TRBJ2-3
size: once
V: TRBV11-3
DNA: TGTGCCAGCAGCTTCAGGGGGACAGGGGTCACAGATACGCAGTATTTT
CDR3: CASSFRGTGVTDTQYF

D: .
J: TRBJ2-7
size: .
V: TRBV11-3
DNA: TGTGCCAGCAGCTTAGACAGGGCCAACGAGCAGTACTTC
CDR3: CASSLDRANEQYF

D: .
J: TRBJ2-7
size: .
V: TRBV4-1
DNA: TGCGCCAGCAGCCAAGGCCTTTTGTCCTCGGGCGAGCAGTACTTC
CDR3: CASSQGLLSSGEQYF